This TCR beta chain was identified in a study of cytomegalovirus exposure and HLA in healthy donors. Study background: One earlier analysis, a look at 200 million or so T cells, found more than 100 million unique TCR beta sequences.

The CDR3 totals 18 residues. The germline CDR1 and CDR2 sequences are ENHRY and SYGVKD. The junction had 11 bases not matched to a gene; V was cut back by 0 bases and J by 2 bases. The PCR used 60 Vbeta and 13 Jbeta primers. Clones were sequenced by immunoSEQ multiplex PCR, and TCRdb holds only the in-frame ones, with some missing. The repertoire holds about 190,000 clones, with 60% to 85% as singletons. The genes are TRBV10-3 and TRBJ2-7, with 9 positions matching TRBD2. The source is a woman aged 18-29 years in good health and CMV-seronegative. The sequenced sample consisted of PBMCs. The CDR3 here is CAISESRSAGGQPYEQYF. The CDR3 coding sequence is TGTGCCATCAGTGAGTCGCGGTCAGCGGGGGGCCAGCCCTACGAGCAGTACTTC.